The rows below give T cell receptor beta chains drawn from one sample of a study of blood T cell repertoires in COVID-19. This table comes from immunoSEQ multiplex PCR, and its TCRdb copy is limited to in-frame clones, with some not included. Of over 140,000 clones in the sample, approximately 80% are singletons; the top ten hold 3.5% to 5%. Sequencing used peripheral blood. The receptors stem from a woman of 80 years or more with active or convalescent COVID-19. Each CDR3 is given with its conserved first and last residue. A D gene is named only where the DNA matches it firmly. Clone size appears in some rows only: once, few, many, or a class for an expanded clone.

TRBJ1-5,.,TRBV27,.,CASSGRDNQPQHF,TGTGCCAGCTCGGGAAGGGACAATCAGCCCCAGCATTTT
TRBJ2-1,.,TRBV5-8,.,CASDLGHFEQFF,TGTGCCAGCGACTTGGGCCACTTTGAGCAGTTCTTC
TRBJ1-5,.,TRBV28,.,CASSTARRDDNQPQHF,TGTGCCAGCAGTACCGCGCGGAGGGATGACAATCAGCCCCAGCATTTT
TRBJ1-4,TRBD1,TRBV7-6,.,CASSIGTGGAGEKLFF,TGTGCCAGCAGTATTGGGACAGGGGGCGCGGGGGAAAAACTGTTTTTT
TRBJ2-1,TRBD1,TRBV6-6,.,CASETGTENEQFF,TGTGCCAGTGAAACCGGGACAGAGAATGAGCAGTTCTTC
TRBJ1-2,TRBD1,TRBV18,many,CASSPDRGQGYTF,TGTGCCAGCTCGCCGGACAGGGGGCAAGGCTACACCTTC
TRBJ1-4,.,TRBV11-2,.,CASSLSRTNEKLFF,TGTGCCAGCAGCTTAAGTAGAACTAATGAAAAACTGTTTTTT
TRBJ2-3,.,TRBV5-1,.,CASSLDRWAQYF,TGCGCCAGCAGCTTGGACAGGTGGGCGCAGTATTTT
TRBJ1-5,TRBD1,TRBV11-2,.,CASSLRVQGAGNQPQHF,TGTGCCAGCAGCTTAAGGGTTCAGGGGGCGGGCAATCAGCCCCAGCATTTT
TRBJ2-3,TRBD2,TRBV5-1,.,CASSLGLAGATDTQYF,TGCGCCAGCAGCTTGGGACTAGCGGGGGCCACAGATACGCAGTATTTT
TRBJ2-1,TRBD2,TRBV5-1,.,CASSQGLAGGYYNEQFF,TGCGCCAGCAGCCAAGGACTAGCGGGGGGGTACTACAATGAGCAGTTCTTC
TRBJ1-1,.,TRBV5-8,.,CASSLASGSFGRAFF,TGTGCCAGCAGCTTGGCGAGCGGGTCGTTTGGAAGGGCTTTCTTT
TRBJ1-2,.,TRBV12-5,few,CASSGQIYGYTF,TGTGCTAGTAGCGGACAGATCTATGGCTACACCTTC
TRBJ2-5,.,TRBV18,once,CASSPGQQETQYF,TGTGCCAGCTCACCCGGTCAACAAGAGACCCAGTACTTC
TRBJ1-1,.,TRBV7-8,.,CASSLIRGYTEAFF,TGTGCCAGCAGCTTAATTAGGGGTTACACTGAAGCTTTCTTT
TRBJ2-5,TRBD1,TRBV5-6,.,CASSWTGSQETQYF,TGTGCCAGCAGCTGGACAGGGAGTCAAGAGACCCAGTACTTC
TRBJ2-7,.,TRBV3-1/TRBV3-2,.,CASSPGTLGSYEQYF,TGTGCCAGCAGCCCCGGGACACTGGGTTCCTACGAGCAGTACTTC
TRBJ1-1,.,TRBV18,few,CASSPGAQGLNTEAFF,TGTGCCAGCTCACCAGGAGCCCAGGGCCTGAACACTGAAGCTTTCTTT
TRBJ2-5,TRBD2,TRBV3-1/TRBV3-2,.,CASSPGLAGVYF,TGTGCCAGCAGCCCGGGACTAGCTGGAGTATACTTC
TRBJ1-2,.,TRBV24-1,.,CATSESYRDGYTF,TGTGCCACCAGTGAAAGTTACAGGGACGGCTACACCTTC
TRBJ1-1,.,TRBV6-5,.,CASNKLGLETEAFF,TGTGCCAGCAATAAGTTGGGGCTTGAGACTGAAGCTTTCTTT
TRBJ2-3,TRBD2,TRBV4-1,.,CASSQELAGGPGQDTQYF,TGCGCCAGCAGCCAAGAGTTAGCGGGGGGGCCCGGTCAAGATACGCAGTATTTT
TRBJ1-3,TRBD1,TRBV7-3,.,CASSPDRGLGNTIYF,TGTGCCAGCAGCCCGGACAGGGGGCTTGGAAACACCATATATTTT
TRBJ2-7,TRBD1,TRBV6-2/TRBV6-3,.,CASSSGQVEQYF,TGTGCCAGCAGTTCAGGACAGGTCGAGCAGTACTTC
TRBJ1-2,.,TRBV9,.,CASSVADYSGYGYTF,TGTGCCAGCAGCGTAGCCGATTACTCTGGCTATGGCTACACCTTC
TRBJ2-2,.,TRBV4-3,few,CASSEQATGELFF,TGCGCCAGCAGCGAGCAAGCCACCGGGGAGCTGTTTTTT
TRBJ1-4,.,TRBV11-2,.,CASSRPGTYDSSEKLFF,TGTGCCAGCAGCAGACCCGGGACATATGATTCGAGTGAAAAACTGTTTTTT
TRBJ1-1,.,TRBV3-1/TRBV3-2,few,CASSQRHGGLARAFF,TGTGCCAGCAGCCAAAGGCACGGCGGCCTAGCCCGAGCTTTCTTT
TRBJ2-7,TRBD2,TRBV9,.,CASSVVASGGVNEQYF,TGTGCCAGCAGCGTAGTCGCTAGCGGGGGTGTGAACGAGCAGTACTTC
TRBJ2-1,TRBD2,TRBV7-2,.,CASSLRLAGGPHEQFF,TGTGCCAGCAGCTTAAGGCTAGCGGGGGGGCCCCATGAGCAGTTCTTC
TRBJ2-7,TRBD1,TRBV25-1,.,CASSAYGTGANEQYF,TGTGCCAGCAGTGCATACGGGACAGGGGCTAACGAGCAGTACTTC
TRBJ1-1,TRBD1,TRBV7-6,.,CASSFGTGHTEAFF,TGTGCCAGCAGCTTCGGGACAGGGCACACTGAAGCTTTCTTT